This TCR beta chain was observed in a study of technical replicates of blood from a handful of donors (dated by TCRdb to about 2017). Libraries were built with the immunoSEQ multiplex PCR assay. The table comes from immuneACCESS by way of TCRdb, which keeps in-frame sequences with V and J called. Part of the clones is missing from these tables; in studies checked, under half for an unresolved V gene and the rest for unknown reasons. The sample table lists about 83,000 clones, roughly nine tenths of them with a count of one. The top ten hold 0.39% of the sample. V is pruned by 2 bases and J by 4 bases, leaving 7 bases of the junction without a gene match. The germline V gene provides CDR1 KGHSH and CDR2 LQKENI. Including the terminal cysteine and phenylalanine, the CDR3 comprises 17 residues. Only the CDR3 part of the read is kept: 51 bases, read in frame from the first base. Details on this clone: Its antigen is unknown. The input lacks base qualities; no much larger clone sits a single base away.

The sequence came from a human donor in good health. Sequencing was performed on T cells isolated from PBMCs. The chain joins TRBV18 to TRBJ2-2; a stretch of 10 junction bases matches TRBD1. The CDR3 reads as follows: CASSPSRGQGFTGELFF. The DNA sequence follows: TGTGCCAGCTCACCAAGCCGGGGACAGGGGTTCACCGGGGAGCTGTTTTTT.